The 32 T cell receptor beta chains reported below all come from one sample, sequenced in a study of cytomegalovirus exposure and HLA in healthy donors. This PCR relied on a set of 60 Vbeta primers and 13 Jbeta primers. Repertoires were generated with immunoSEQ multiplex PCR, while TCRdb's copy carries only in-frame clones and drops some. The profile shows about 210,000 clones, approximately 86% of them singletons. Input material: PBMCs. These receptors originate from a boy between 2 and 10 years old in good health and CMV-seronegative.

The chain carries TRBV5-8 and TRBJ2-2, with D perhaps TRBD1 (6 bases). This CDR3 has 14 amino acids. The germline CDR1 and CDR2 sequences are SGHTS and YDEGEE. V shed 2 bases and J shed 3 bases, with 8 bases lying between them. The CDR3 sequence is CASSFDRYTGELFF. The CDR3 DNA follows: TGTGCCAGCAGCTTTGACAGGTACACCGGGGAGCTGTTTTTT.

This sequence joins TRBV10-3 and TRBJ2-7, with 9 bases that match TRBD1. The CDR3 contains 15 residues. Germline CDR1 ENHRY, CDR2 SYGVKD. J gave up 2 bases and V 6 bases, and 8 bases lay outside the gene matches. CDR3 protein: CAIRDPRDRAYEQYF. CDR3 in DNA: TGTGCCATCAGAGACCCCCGGGACAGGGCCTACGAGCAGTACTTC.

The chain couples TRBV6-1 to TRBJ2-3; 7 nucleotides match TRBD2. The ends lost 3 bases at V and 4 bases at J; junction bases unmatched: 13. The CDR3 loop spans 17 amino acids. The germline CDR1 and CDR2 sequences are MNHNS and SASEGT. The CDR3 loop is CASSDPWREIRPDTQYF. For the CDR3, the DNA is TGTGCCAGCAGTGACCCCTGGCGGGAGATTAGGCCAGATACGCAGTATTTT.

The table lists this clone with a few counts. V and J are TRBV6-1 and TRBJ1-3; D may be TRBD1 (5 bases). Germline V gives CDR1 MNHNS, CDR2 SASEGT. This CDR3 spans 15 amino acids. The V end lost 5 bases, the J end lost 1 base, and 12 bases lay between the germline ends. CDR3 sequence (DNA): TGTGCCAGCAGTATAGTTGGGACTTCTGGAAACACCATATATTTT. Protein: CASSIVGTSGNTIYF.

V usage is TRBV6-4 and J usage is TRBJ2-7, with 9 bases aligning to TRBD1. The CDR3 runs 13 residues. With V trimmed by 7 bases and J by 6 bases, 7 bases remained unmatched. The germline gives CDR1 MRHNA, CDR2 SNTAGT. CDR3 DNA: TGTGCCAGCACCCGGGACAGGGTGTGCGAGCAGTACTTC. This encodes CASTRDRVCEQYF.

The sample holds one count of this clone. V and J are TRBV7-9 and TRBJ2-7; D is perhaps TRBD2 (6 bases). Germline V gene lookup returns CDR1 SEHNR and CDR2 FQNEAQ (reference sequence). The CDR3 runs to 14 residues. The V and J ends lost 1 base and 2 bases respectively, with 9 bases between them. The CDR3 sequence is CASSLGRTTYEQYF. The CDR3 DNA reads TGTGCCAGCAGCTTAGGCAGGACTACCTACGAGCAGTACTTC.

In this sample, this clone turned up once. A junction boundary mismatches the germline segment, possibly from a read error. Written as DNA, the CDR3 is TGTGCCAGCAGCTCTGACACGACCAGACAATTTTTT. Its translation is CASSSDTTRQFF. V and J are TRBV7-2 and TRBJ1-5, with D uncertain. CDR1 is SGHTA, CDR2 FQGNSA, per germline. This CDR3 has 12 residues.

The J gene is TRBJ2-7, the V gene TRBV28, with D perhaps matching TRBD1 (5 bases). The CDR3 spans 16 residues. In germline, CDR1 is MDHEN, CDR2 SYDVKM. Trimming left V 5 bases short and J 3 bases short, with 20 bases between. The CDR3 region has the DNA TGTGCCAGCAGTCTCCCATTATCCGGCCAGGGCTACGAGCAGTACTTC. Translated: CASSLPLSGQGYEQYF.

The chain combines TRBV28 with TRBJ2-1; D is perhaps TRBD2 (6 bases). The CDR3 spans 13 residues. The germline CDR1 and CDR2 sequences are MDHEN and SYDVKM. V gave up 6 bases and J gave up 5 bases, with 11 bases separating them. This CDR3 is CASRGSGDNEQFF. CDR3 nucleotides: TGTGCCAGCAGAGGCTCGGGGGACAATGAGCAGTTCTTC.

The chain links TRBV6-1 to TRBJ2-7; possible D gene TRBD1, 8 bases. Germline loops: CDR1 MNHNS, CDR2 SASEGT. This CDR3 has 14 residues. With 6 bases removed from V and 3 bases from J, the gap between germline ends came to 15 bases. DNA of the CDR3: TGTGCCAGCAGACCACAGGGGGGGATCTACGAGCAGTACTTC. Encoded protein: CASRPQGGIYEQYF.

This sequence joins TRBV27 and TRBJ2-7; 8 bases line up with TRBD1. The CDR3 has 16 amino acids. The junction had 8 bases not matched to a gene; V was cut back by 1 base and J by 3 bases. CDR1 and CDR2 from the germline V gene are MNHEY and SMNVEV (reference sequence). The CDR3 is CASSLLGTGGDYEQYF. CDR3 sequence (DNA): TGTGCCAGCAGTTTATTAGGAACAGGGGGAGACTACGAGCAGTACTTC.

The rearrangement joins TRBV5-1 to TRBJ2-1; TRBD1 is a possible D gene (5 bases). V lost 3 bases and J lost 3, with 7 bases in between. Germline V lookup: CDR1 SGHRS, CDR2 YFSETQ. The CDR3 sequence is 13 residues long. The CDR3 sequence: CASSSRDYNEQFF. The CDR3 DNA is TGCGCCAGCAGCTCCAGGGACTACAATGAGCAGTTCTTC.

A few counts support this clone. The V and J genes are TRBV30 and TRBJ2-7; 7 bases are shared with TRBD1. Per the germline V gene, CDR1 is GTSNPN and CDR2 is SVGIG (reference sequence). The J segment lost 0 bases and the V segment lost 4 bases, leaving 3 bases of the junction unmatched. This CDR3 has 13 residues. The CDR3 DNA is TGTGCCTGGACGGGACAGAGCTCCTACGAGCAGTACTTC. Amino acid sequence: CAWTGQSSYEQYF.

The chain links TRBV9 to TRBJ1-1; a possible D gene is TRBD1 (5 bases). V was clipped by 0 bases and J by 2 bases, with 8 bases between them. CDR3 length: 14 amino acids. Germline V CDR1 and CDR2: SGDLS, YYNGEE. In DNA form, the CDR3 reads TGTGCCAGCAGCGTAGCTCAGGGAAACACTGAAGCTTTCTTT. It codes for CASSVAQGNTEAFF.

This clone was recorded once. V is TRBV7-8 and J is TRBJ2-7; D possibly corresponds to TRBD1 (6 bases). V lost 5 bases to trimming and J lost 3 bases, with 14 bases between them. This CDR3 contains 14 residues. Germline assignment: CDR1 SGHVS and CDR2 FQNEAQ. CDR3 amino acids: CASSTVEDSYEQYF. The CDR3 DNA is TGTGCCAGCAGCACGGTAGAGGACAGCTACGAGCAGTACTTC. Based on the CDR3 plus reference TRBV7-8 and TRBJ2-7, the full variable domain is GAGVSQSPRYKVAKRGQDVALRCDPISGHVSLFWYQQALGQGPEFLTYFQNEAQLDKSGLPSDRFFAERPEGSVSTLKIQRTQQEDSAVYLCASSTVEDSYEQYFGPGTRLTVT.

The V gene is TRBV11-1, the J gene TRBJ1-1; TRBD1 matches at 9 bases. V was clipped by 5 bases and J by 3 bases; unmatched bases: 4. CDR1 SGHAT and CDR2 FQDESV come from the germline V gene (reference sequence). This CDR3 spans 14 amino acids. The CDR3 region has the DNA TGTGCCAGCAGCCCGGGACAGGGATACACTGAAGCTTTCTTT. It yields the protein CASSPGQGYTEAFF.

The rearrangement uses TRBV19 and TRBJ1-1; a possible D gene is TRBD1 (5 bases). Germline CDR1 is LNHDA and CDR2 is SQIVND (reference sequence). Trimming took 3 bases from V and 4 from J, leaving 12 bases between them. This CDR3 is built from 14 residues. CDR3 coding DNA: TGTGCCAGTAGTATCGGGGGGTCGATCACTGAAGCTTTCTTT. This sequence encodes CASSIGGSITEAFF.

The chain combines TRBV19 with TRBJ1-1, with no clear D. Germline-derived CDR1 and CDR2 are LNHDA and SQIVND (reference sequence). The CDR3 length is 14 residues. Deletions cut 2 bases from V and 2 bases from J, with 9 bases between. In DNA, the CDR3 is TGTGCCAGTAGTATAATTGGCAGAAACACTGAAGCTTTCTTT. Its protein is CASSIIGRNTEAFF.

This chain joins TRBV27 and TRBJ2-2; TRBD2 matches at 7 bases. The CDR3 loop spans 16 amino acids. The germline V gene encodes CDR1 MNHEY and CDR2 SMNVEV (reference sequence). V gave up 4 bases and J gave up 7 bases; unmatched junction bases: 12. CDR3 sequence reads: CASSYAGVHGVGELFF. The CDR3 DNA reads TGTGCCAGCAGTTACGCGGGGGTCCACGGGGTCGGGGAGCTGTTTTTT.

The rearrangement links TRBV5-1 to TRBJ2-5; 7 nucleotides align to TRBD1. V lost 8 bases, J lost 1 base, and 8 bases stayed unmatched. Germline V gene data show CDR1 as SGHRS and CDR2 as YFSETQ. The CDR3 has 14 residues. The CDR3 protein is CASSFGTVQETQYF. CDR3 sequence (DNA): TGCGCCAGTTCCTTTGGGACAGTCCAAGAGACCCAGTACTTC.

The chain carries TRBV6-5 and TRBJ2-1; weak D call: TRBD1 (6 bases). The V end was cut by 6 bases, the J end by 6 bases, with 12 bases between. There are 13 residues in the CDR3. Germline V gene data show CDR1 as MNHEY and CDR2 as SVGAGI. The CDR3 is CASREQGPNEQFF. The CDR3 DNA sequence: TGTGCCAGCAGAGAACAGGGCCCCAATGAGCAGTTCTTC.

The chain links TRBV7-8 to TRBJ2-2; TRBD1 matches 9 bases. The CDR3 sequence is 16 residues long. The V and J ends lost 5 bases and 0 bases, in that order; junction bases with no gene match: 4. Looked up from germline, CDR1 is SGHVS and CDR2 is FQNEAQ. DNA for the CDR3: TGTGCCAGCAGCCCGGGACAGGGATCGAACACCGGGGAGCTGTTTTTT. Its protein is CASSPGQGSNTGELFF.

The rearrangement uses TRBV11-2 and TRBJ2-7; 9 bases line up with TRBD2. Losses at the gene ends were 3 bases for V and 5 bases for J; bases not matched to a gene: 8. Germline CDR1 and CDR2: SGHAT and FQNNGV. This CDR3 spans 15 amino acids. The CDR3 protein is CASSFRAGGDHEQYF. The CDR3 DNA is TGTGCCAGCAGCTTTCGGGCGGGGGGGGACCACGAGCAGTACTTC.

The V and J genes are TRBV29-1 and TRBJ2-5; 7 bases fit TRBD1. Germline CDR1 SQVTM, CDR2 ANQGSEA. The CDR3 has 14 amino acids. J gave up 1 base and V 5 bases, and 7 bases lay outside the gene matches. DNA for the CDR3: TGCAGCGTTTTGACCGGGACAGCCCAAGAGACCCAGTACTTC. Translated: CSVLTGTAQETQYF.

The CDR3 bases are TGTGCCAGTGCCCCCTCCCCAGGGGGTTATAATGAAAAACTGTTTTTT. Its protein is CASAPSPGGYNEKLFF. The J gene is TRBJ1-4, the V gene TRBV19; TRBD1 aligns across 7 bases. Trimming took 8 bases from V and 4 from J; bases not matched to a gene: 13. This CDR3 has 16 amino acids. CDR1 and CDR2 from the germline V gene are LNHDA and SQIVND (reference sequence).

V is TRBV9 and J is TRBJ1-4; 7 nucleotides line up with TRBD1. The CDR3 is made up of 14 amino acids. CDR1 SGDLS and CDR2 YYNGEE come from the germline V gene. Unmatched junction bases numbered 8, after V lost 4 bases and J lost 8 bases. In nucleotides, the CDR3 is TGTGCCAGCAGCCGACAGGGATTGGGCGAAAAACTGTTTTTT. Translating gives CASSRQGLGEKLFF.

This chain uses TRBV29-1 with TRBJ1-2; 9 bases agree with TRBD1. The V segment lost 2 bases and the J segment 4 bases; nucleotides outside the gene matches: 23. This CDR3 spans 20 amino acids. Germline V gives CDR1 SQVTM, CDR2 ANQGSEA. The CDR3 DNA sequence: TGCAGCGTTGAAACGCGATTAAGGGACGAGGGGGGACAGGGCTTCTATGGCTACACCTTC. Amino acid sequence: CSVETRLRDEGGQGFYGYTF.

The chain is built from TRBV6-6 and TRBJ2-5, with unresolved D. CDR1 MNHNY and CDR2 SVGAGI come from the germline V gene (reference sequence). This CDR3 region has 15 residues. V was clipped by 5 bases and J by 5 bases, with 18 bases between them. Written as DNA, the CDR3 is TGTGCCAGCAGTGCTCGATGGGCCGTTGAGGAGACCCAGTACTTC. Residues: CASSARWAVEETQYF.

V and J are TRBV27 and TRBJ2-1, with 7 bases fitting TRBD2. Losses at the gene ends were 10 bases for V and 5 bases for J; bases not matched to a gene: 11. The CDR3 covers 14 residues. Germline V gene sequence: CDR1 MNHEY, CDR2 SMNVEV (reference sequence). The CDR3 reads CATLRAGDDNEQFF. The CDR3, as DNA: TGTGCCACCCTCCGTGCGGGAGATGACAATGAGCAGTTCTTC.

This CDR3 is CASSFSGLGSEQYF. The DNA of the CDR3 is TGTGCCAGCAGCTTTTCGGGACTAGGAAGCGAGCAGTACTTC. The chain links TRBV28 to TRBJ2-7; TRBD2 agrees at 8 bases. There are 14 residues in the CDR3. The V gene end was trimmed by 6 bases and the J gene end by 6 bases; junction bases not matched to a gene: 10. Germline CDR1 reads MDHEN; CDR2 reads SYDVKM.

On this clone itself: The conserved phenylalanine or tryptophan is not found at the CDR3 terminus, so this likely reflects a read error. The V call is TRBV10-3, the J call TRBJ1-5, with 8 bases that match TRBD1. This CDR3 has 15 amino acids. Germline values: CDR1 ENHRY, CDR2 SYGVKD. V was pared by 6 bases and J by 5 bases, with 9 bases of the junction left unmatched. The CDR3 coding sequence is TGTGCCATCAGCCCTACAGGGGGTGCCCATCAGCCCCAGCATCTT. It encodes CAISPTGGAHQPQHL.

This clone has just a few counts. The chain recombines TRBV6-5 with TRBJ1-1, with unresolved D. Germline V gene data show CDR1 as MNHEY and CDR2 as SVGAGI. The CDR3 extends over 13 amino acids. V lost 2 bases and J 5 bases, leaving 9 bases between the germline ends. This chain's CDR3 is CASSYQFHTEAFF. CDR3 in DNA: TGTGCCAGCAGTTACCAATTCCATACTGAAGCTTTCTTT.